This entry features one T cell receptor (beta chain) sequence. Its antigen remains unidentified. Base qualities are not at hand, and no much larger clone is one base apart. The donors were 40 or so Caucasian individuals from Russia, aged roughly 6 to 95 years, who were systemically healthy. Each donor gave ten milliliters of peripheral blood, collected into EDTA-treated Vacutainer tubes. Ficoll-Paque density-gradient centrifugation was used to isolate PBMCs, with at least 6.5 million per sample. Total RNA was extracted from PBMCs with Trizol reagent, with at least 6 micrograms obtained per sample. For every donor, flow cytometry on a PBMC aliquot measured the percentage of naive CD45RAhigh/CD27high T cells. V sheds 3 bases and J sheds 2 bases, leaving 14 bases between their ends. The CDR3 covers 15 residues, taking in both the cysteine and the phenylalanine. CDR3 DNA is the only sequence kept; it has 45 bases, read in frame from the first base. The germline V gene provides CDR1 SGDLS and CDR2 YYNGEE.

This sample is part of a study of blood T cells in healthy people across ages (dated by TCRdb to about 2015). For the wider study: Template switching captured roughly one uniquely barcoded TCR beta cDNA molecule per two T cells in model experiments. To track age-related changes in TCR beta repertoire diversity, the study relied on deep sequencing normalized with unique cDNA molecular identifiers. The donors were split into four age groups: young (average around 15 years), middle-aged (roughly 39), aged (more than 60) and long-lived (under 90). To avoid experimental bias, donors of different ages were randomly spread across the sequencing lanes. Using the same blood draw, the study looked at two additional independent replicas of 1 million unique cDNA reads for two donors, one aged 18 to 30 and the other aged 80 or older. General study outcomes and caveats: A strong correlation was found between observed TCR beta diversity and the percentage of naive T cells measured by flow cytometry. As age increased, observed TCR beta diversity per million T cells dropped in a roughly linear way, and a significant reduction was already evident by age about 36. Conclusive comparison of naive and antigen-experienced compartments was prevented by the profiling of bulk unsorted PBMCs. Because donor CMV infection status was unknown, age-related changes in expanded clonotypes were potentially confounded. Estimates of total diversity based on one million sequenced T cells were regarded as lower bounds and as underestimates. The long-lived group showed more naive CD4+ T cells, fewer expanded clones and increased TCR diversity than the aged group, suggesting age selection.

Library preparation employed 5' RACE. The data were produced on an Illumina HiSeq 2500. A second PCR of about 7 to 12 cycles was run with a J-beta primer mix and a sample-barcoded 5' primer. Each TCR beta cDNA molecule received a unique molecular identifier from a template-switch 5' adaptor carrying 12 random nucleotides. Each sample yielded at least 3 million CDR3-containing paired-end reads. First-strand cDNA was synthesized from all RNA with the Mint cDNA synthesis kit, primed by a TRBC-specific oligonucleotide. Following uracil-DNA glycosylase treatment, all cDNA underwent a first 18-cycle PCR with the universal primers M1SS and BC2_uni_R. On the study's bioinformatics: For normalization, 1 million high-quality reads were randomly selected from each sample, with every read carrying a distinct molecular identifier. Instead of being binned into consensus sequences, reads with shared molecular identifiers were discarded. MiTCR, set to a Q25 quality threshold and the strictest error-elimination algorithm, was used for CDR3 identification, clonotype clustering and error correction. A nonparametric unseen species model with Euler transformation was used to estimate lower-bound total TCR beta diversity. The public reads were quality trimmed at Q25 with fastp and then assembled into clones with MiXCR by TCRdb, keeping productive beta chains. Entries that share a CDR3 protein sequence are merged under the most common genes and DNA. These V and J calls rely on TCRdb rather than the paper's analysis. This sample comprises fewer than 1 million distinct CDR3 sequences, around 45% of them detected only once. The biggest ten clones account for about a fifth of the sample.

The sequence joins TRBV9 to TRBJ2-5; matching of 6 bases hints at TRBD1 as the D gene. The sequence came from a man between 60 and 70 years old in good health. Specimen: blood. CDR3 loop: CASSADRMNQETQYF. At the DNA level, the sequence is TGTGCCAGCAGCGCAGACAGGATGAATCAAGAGACCCAGTACTTC. Beyond the CDR3, the reference TRBV9 and TRBJ2-5 genes provide the residues; the full variable domain reads: DSGVTQTPKHLITATGQRVTLRCSPRSGDLSVYWYQQSLDQGLQFLIQYYNGEERAKGNILERFSAQQFPDLHSELNLSSLELGDSALYFCASSADRMNQETQYFGPGTRLLVL.